This T cell receptor beta chain derives from a study of cytomegalovirus exposure and HLA in healthy donors. PCR employed 60 Vbeta and 13 Jbeta primers. Clones were read by immunoSEQ multiplex PCR, and TCRdb kept only the in-frame ones, dropping some. The repertoire holds some 120,000 clones, with 15% to 20% as singletons. The CDR3 totals 13 residues. Germline V lookup: CDR1 SGHTA, CDR2 FQGNSA. Trimming took off 7 bases at V and 11 bases at J, with 20 bases between the two ends. V gene TRBV7-2 combines with J gene TRBJ1-1; D is perhaps TRBD1 (5 bases). Sequencing was carried out using PBMCs. The receptor comes from a female donor in good health and CMV-seropositive. CDR3 DNA: TGTGCCAGCAACTTCGACAGTTGGGGCGTTGCTTTCTTT. This encodes CASNFDSWGVAFF.